This T cell receptor beta chain was captured by sequencing in a study of Ad26.COV2.S vaccination and SARS-CoV-2 variants. Study context: Ad26.COV2.S arm of COV1001 included the donor.

Findings and caveats of the study: Estimates derived from TCR breadth and depth analyses may have underestimated total T cell responses.

Described treatment: 19 received Ad26.COV2.S at low or high dose, single or two shots; several received placebo; per-sample allocation not given. Samples analyzed were those drawn on day 63 after the first vaccine or placebo injection. Concerning this clone itself: Antigen: not known.

Germline lookup yields CDR1 MDHEN and CDR2 SYDVKM. The trim removed 7 bases at V and 6 bases at J, leaving 10 bases unmatched. The CDR3 is 15 amino acids. Profiled with immunoSEQ multiplex PCR; TCRdb holds only in-frame clones, not every one. Here the sample spans roughly 500,000 clones, roughly 87% being singletons. This clonotype was obtained from a person aged 18-65 years who received the Ad26.COV2.S COVID-19 vaccine or a placebo. The sample was peripheral blood, taken in a trial of Ad26.COV2.S vaccine versus placebo. J is TRBJ2-1 and V is TRBV28, with 9 bases identical to TRBD2. The CDR3 DNA follows: TGTGCCAGCACCAACGGCGGCGGGGGGGCCAATGAGCAGTTCTTC. Residues: CASTNGGGGANEQFF. Full variable domain (rest looked up from reference TRBV28 and TRBJ2-1): DVKVTQSSRYLVKRTGEKVFLECVQDMDHENMFWYRQDPGLGLRLIYFSYDVKMKEKGDIPEGYSVSREKKERFSLILESASTNQTSMYLCASTNGGGGANEQFFGPGTRLTVL.